The rows below give T cell receptor beta chains drawn from one sample of a study of T cells expressing NK-cell markers. TCRdb re-called the 5' RACE reads; one entry per CDR3 protein, DNA not given. This table holds about 260,000 distinct CDR3 sequences. The sequencing input was blood T cells: a sorted CD56 or NKG2C T cell subset, CD4+ or CD8+ T cells, or bulk PBMC T cells (not recorded which). The source of these receptors is a man aged 18 to 29 in good health. The CDR3 runs from the conserved cysteine through the conserved F or W.

length: 15
J: TRBJ2-2
V: TRBV12-3/TRBV12-4
CDR3: CASTWDRANTGELFF

length: 13
J: TRBJ2-1
V: TRBV12-3/TRBV12-4
CDR3: CASSLSGGNEQFF

length: 18
J: TRBJ2-3
V: TRBV3-1
CDR3: CASSQDHRLAGLTDTQYF

length: 13
J: TRBJ2-5
V: TRBV12-3/TRBV12-4
CDR3: CASTPGLKETQYF

length: 16
J: TRBJ1-5
V: TRBV30
CDR3: CAWRGIGTGGNQPQHF

length: 16
J: TRBJ2-7
V: TRBV7-2
CDR3: CASSSIDWYTSYEQYF

length: 16
J: TRBJ1-5
V: TRBV19
CDR3: CASSIVRGAGNQPQHF

length: 14
J: TRBJ2-1
V: TRBV5-4
CDR3: CASSLTGSGNEQFF

length: 13
J: TRBJ2-3
V: TRBV29-1
CDR3: CSVGRLSADTQYF

length: 13
J: TRBJ2-3
V: TRBV29-1
CDR3: CSGGTGVGDTQYF

length: 13
J: TRBJ2-7
V: TRBV7-2
CDR3: CASSHGTGYEQYF

length: 15
J: TRBJ2-1
V: TRBV12-3/TRBV12-4
CDR3: CASRLMGGEGNEQFF

length: 14
J: TRBJ2-2
V: TRBV10-2
CDR3: CASHGTGVQRELFF

length: 16
J: TRBJ2-3
V: TRBV20-1
CDR3: CSARRAAGPHTDTQYF

length: 14
J: TRBJ2-1
V: TRBV6-4
CDR3: CASSSGQGSGEQFF

length: 17
J: TRBJ1-1
V: TRBV7-9
CDR3: CASRPGQGGLRNTEAFF

length: 14
J: TRBJ1-3
V: TRBV10-3
CDR3: CAISESRSGNTIYF

length: 15
J: TRBJ1-1
V: TRBV3-1
CDR3: CASSQTGPRDTEAFF

length: 15
J: TRBJ2-7
V: TRBV7-9
CDR3: CASSLGTRSPYEQYF

length: 14
J: TRBJ2-4
V: TRBV6-1
CDR3: CASRGLGSQNIQYF

length: 13
J: TRBJ2-7
V: TRBV7-2
CDR3: CASSPNYSYEQYF

length: 12
J: TRBJ1-1
V: TRBV5-1
CDR3: CASSSGTAEAFF

length: 19
J: TRBJ2-6
V: TRBV18
CDR3: CASSPTWETEGTGANVLTF

length: 14
J: TRBJ1-3
V: TRBV12-3/TRBV12-4
CDR3: CASKWTVSGNTIYF

length: 12
J: TRBJ1-1
V: TRBV10-3
CDR3: CAIVGVNTEAFF

length: 14
J: TRBJ2-3
V: TRBV7-9
CDR3: CASSDSGSTDTQYF

length: 12
J: TRBJ2-6
V: TRBV29-1
CDR3: CSVSSGQGVLTF

length: 15
J: TRBJ1-1
V: TRBV5-1
CDR3: CASSPERGVNTEAFF

length: 13
J: TRBJ2-3
V: TRBV29-1
CDR3: CSVRAGGRDTQYF

length: 13
J: TRBJ1-4
V: TRBV12-3/TRBV12-4
CDR3: CASSSAVREKLFF

length: 16
J: TRBJ2-1
V: TRBV5-4
CDR3: CASSPRTGGAYNEQFF

length: 17
J: TRBJ2-1
V: TRBV6-1
CDR3: CASSATPSGSSYNEQFF

length: 13
J: TRBJ2-2
V: TRBV5-1
CDR3: CASSSGLFGELFF

length: 16
J: TRBJ2-1
V: TRBV18
CDR3: CASSPKTASSYNEQFF

length: 13
J: TRBJ2-2
V: TRBV20-1
CDR3: CSAAGTGTGELFF

length: 12
J: TRBJ1-5
V: TRBV20-1
CDR3: CSARGLKKPQHF

length: 15
J: TRBJ1-2
V: TRBV5-6
CDR3: CASSSYDRGLGGYTF

length: 13
J: TRBJ2-1
V: TRBV9
CDR3: CASSLPGGNEQFF

length: 13
J: TRBJ2-5
V: TRBV20-1
CDR3: CSARSSVHKTQYF

length: 13
J: TRBJ2-7
V: TRBV7-2
CDR3: CASSLGHANEQYF

length: 14
J: TRBJ2-5
V: TRBV20-1
CDR3: CSASASSGQETQYF

length: 17
J: TRBJ1-3
V: TRBV7-2
CDR3: CASSLAPGGSSGNTIYF

length: 14
J: TRBJ2-3
V: TRBV12-5
CDR3: CASGLTGSTDTQYF

length: 16
J: TRBJ2-1
V: TRBV10-3
CDR3: CAISPPGLQGYNEQFF

length: 14
J: TRBJ2-1
V: TRBV29-1
CDR3: CSVDLDSTNNEQFF

length: 15
J: TRBJ2-2
V: TRBV2
CDR3: CASSDQLAGAGELFF

length: 14
J: TRBJ2-2
V: TRBV2
CDR3: CASSEFKGTGELFF